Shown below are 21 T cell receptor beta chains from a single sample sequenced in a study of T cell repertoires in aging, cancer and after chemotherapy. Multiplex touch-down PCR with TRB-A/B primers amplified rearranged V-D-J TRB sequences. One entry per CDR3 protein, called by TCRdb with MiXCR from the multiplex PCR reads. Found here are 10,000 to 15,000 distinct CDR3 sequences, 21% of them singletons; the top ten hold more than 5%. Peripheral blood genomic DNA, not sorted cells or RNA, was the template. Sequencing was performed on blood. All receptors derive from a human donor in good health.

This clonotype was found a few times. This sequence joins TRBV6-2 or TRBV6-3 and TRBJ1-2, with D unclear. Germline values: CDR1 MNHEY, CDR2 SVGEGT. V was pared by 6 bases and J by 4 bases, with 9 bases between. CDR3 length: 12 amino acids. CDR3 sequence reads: CASRLDFYGYTF. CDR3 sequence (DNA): TGTGCCAGCAGGCTAGATTTCTATGGCTACACCTTC.

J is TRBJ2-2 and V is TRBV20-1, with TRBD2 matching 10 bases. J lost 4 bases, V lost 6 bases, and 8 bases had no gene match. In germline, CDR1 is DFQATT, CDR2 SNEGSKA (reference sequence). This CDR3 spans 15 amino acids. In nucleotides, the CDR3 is TGCAGTGCGAAGCTAGCGGGGGTATTCACCGGGGAGCTGTTTTTT. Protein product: CSAKLAGVFTGELFF.

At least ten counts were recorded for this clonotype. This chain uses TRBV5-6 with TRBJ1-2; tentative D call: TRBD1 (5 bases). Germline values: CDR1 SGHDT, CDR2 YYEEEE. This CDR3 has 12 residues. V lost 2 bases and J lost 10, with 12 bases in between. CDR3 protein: CASSFGTGLYTF. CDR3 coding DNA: TGTGCCAGCAGCTTCGGGACCGGACTCTACACCTTC.

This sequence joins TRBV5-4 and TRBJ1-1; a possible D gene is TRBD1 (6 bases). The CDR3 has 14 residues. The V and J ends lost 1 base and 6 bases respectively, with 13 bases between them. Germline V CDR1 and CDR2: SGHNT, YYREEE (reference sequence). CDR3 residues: CASSLSRGFPEAFF. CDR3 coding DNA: TGTGCCAGCAGCTTGTCCAGGGGCTTCCCTGAAGCTTTCTTT.

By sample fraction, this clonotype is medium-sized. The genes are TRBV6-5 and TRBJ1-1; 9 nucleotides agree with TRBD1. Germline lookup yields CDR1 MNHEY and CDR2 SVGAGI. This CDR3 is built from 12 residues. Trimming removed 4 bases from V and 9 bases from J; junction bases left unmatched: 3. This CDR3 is CASSSGTGKAFF. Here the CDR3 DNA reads TGTGCCAGCAGTTCCGGGACAGGGAAAGCTTTCTTT.

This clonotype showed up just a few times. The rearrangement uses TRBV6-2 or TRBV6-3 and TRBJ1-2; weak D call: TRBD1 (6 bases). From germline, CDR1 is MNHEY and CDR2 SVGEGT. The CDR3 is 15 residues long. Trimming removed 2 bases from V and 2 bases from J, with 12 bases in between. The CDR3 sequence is CASSYDPRGNYGYTF. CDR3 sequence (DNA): TGTGCCAGCAGTTACGACCCTAGGGGGAACTATGGCTACACCTTC.

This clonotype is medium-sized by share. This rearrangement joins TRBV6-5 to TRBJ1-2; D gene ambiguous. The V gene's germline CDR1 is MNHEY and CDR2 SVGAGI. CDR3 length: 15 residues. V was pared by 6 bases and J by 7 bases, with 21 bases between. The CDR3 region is CASSRPGIQRSGYTF. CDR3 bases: TGTGCCAGCAGCAGACCCGGGATCCAGAGGAGTGGCTACACCTTC.

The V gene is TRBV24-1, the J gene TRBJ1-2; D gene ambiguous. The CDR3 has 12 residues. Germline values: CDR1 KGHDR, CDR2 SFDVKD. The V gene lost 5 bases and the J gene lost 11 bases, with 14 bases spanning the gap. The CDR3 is CATSGEDQRYTF. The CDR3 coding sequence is TGTGCCACCAGTGGTGAGGACCAGCGTTACACCTTC.

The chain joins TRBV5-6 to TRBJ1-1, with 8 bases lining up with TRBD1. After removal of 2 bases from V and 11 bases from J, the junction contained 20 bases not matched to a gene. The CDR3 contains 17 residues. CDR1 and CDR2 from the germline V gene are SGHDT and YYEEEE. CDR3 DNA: TGTGCCAGCAGCTTAGTTACCGGGAGACAGGGGCCGGGAGGGGCTTTCTTT. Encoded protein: CASSLVTGRQGPGGAFF. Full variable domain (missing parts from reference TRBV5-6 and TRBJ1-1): DAGVTQSPTHLIKTRGQQVTLRCSPKSGHDTVSWYQQALGQGPQFIFQYYEEEERQRGNFPDRFSGHQFPNYSSELNVNALLLGDSALYLCASSLVTGRQGPGGAFFGQGTRLTVV.

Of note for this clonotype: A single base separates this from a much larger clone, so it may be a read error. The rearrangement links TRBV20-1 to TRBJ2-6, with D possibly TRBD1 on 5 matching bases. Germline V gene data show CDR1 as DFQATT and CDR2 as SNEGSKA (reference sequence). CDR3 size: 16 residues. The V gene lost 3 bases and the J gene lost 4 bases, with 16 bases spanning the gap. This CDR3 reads CSARIGENSGANVLTF. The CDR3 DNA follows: TGCAGTGCTAGGATAGGGGAAAATTCAGGGGCCAACGTCCTGACTTTC.

CDR3 nucleotides: TGTGCCAGTAGTATAGGATCGGTAGGGGGCAACACCGGGGAGCTGTTTTTT. Its protein product is CASSIGSVGGNTGELFF. The gene calls are TRBV19 and TRBJ2-2; 7 positions agree with TRBD1. J lost 2 bases, V lost 1 base, and 7 bases had no gene match. There are 17 residues in the CDR3. Germline V gene sequence: CDR1 LNHDA, CDR2 SQIVND (reference sequence).

The CDR3 protein is CSARLGQKRNTIYF. The DNA of the CDR3 is TGCAGTGCTAGATTGGGACAAAAAAGAAACACCATATATTTT. The genes are TRBV20-1 and TRBJ1-3; a possible D gene is TRBD1 (6 bases). Germline-derived CDR1 and CDR2 are DFQATT and SNEGSKA (reference sequence). The V and J ends lost 2 bases and 5 bases respectively, with 13 bases between them. This CDR3 contains 14 residues.

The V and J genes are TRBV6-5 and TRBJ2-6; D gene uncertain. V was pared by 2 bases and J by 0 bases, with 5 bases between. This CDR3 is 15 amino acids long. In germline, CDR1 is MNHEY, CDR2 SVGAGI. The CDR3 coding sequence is TGTGCCAGCAGTTACGCAAGCTCTGGGGCCAACGTCCTGACTTTC. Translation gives CASSYASSGANVLTF.

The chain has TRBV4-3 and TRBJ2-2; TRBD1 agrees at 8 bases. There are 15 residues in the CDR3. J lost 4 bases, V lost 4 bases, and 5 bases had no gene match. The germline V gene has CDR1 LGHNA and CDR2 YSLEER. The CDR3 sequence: CASSPGDRSTGELFF. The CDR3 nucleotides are TGCGCCAGCAGCCCTGGGGACAGGAGCACCGGGGAGCTGTTTTTT.

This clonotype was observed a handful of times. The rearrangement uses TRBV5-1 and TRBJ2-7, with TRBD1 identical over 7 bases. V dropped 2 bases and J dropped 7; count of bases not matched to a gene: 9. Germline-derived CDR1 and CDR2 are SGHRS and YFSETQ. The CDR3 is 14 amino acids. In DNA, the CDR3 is TGCGCCAGCAGCTTACGGGACAGATCGGGAGAGCAGTACTTC. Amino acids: CASSLRDRSGEQYF.

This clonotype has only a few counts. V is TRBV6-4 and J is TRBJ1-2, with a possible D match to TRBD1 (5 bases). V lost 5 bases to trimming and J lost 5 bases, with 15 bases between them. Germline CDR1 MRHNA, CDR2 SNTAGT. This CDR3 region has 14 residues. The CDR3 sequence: CASSSRVKGYGYTF. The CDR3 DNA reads TGTGCCAGCAGTAGCAGGGTAAAAGGATATGGCTACACCTTC.

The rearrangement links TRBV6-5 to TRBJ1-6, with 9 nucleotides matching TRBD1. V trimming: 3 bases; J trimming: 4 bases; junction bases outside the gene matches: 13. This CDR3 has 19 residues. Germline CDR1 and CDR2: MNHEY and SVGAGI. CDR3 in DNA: TGTGCCAGCAGTTATCTGGGACAGGGTAATGGGGTATATAATTCACCCCTCCACTTT. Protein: CASSYLGQGNGVYNSPLHF.

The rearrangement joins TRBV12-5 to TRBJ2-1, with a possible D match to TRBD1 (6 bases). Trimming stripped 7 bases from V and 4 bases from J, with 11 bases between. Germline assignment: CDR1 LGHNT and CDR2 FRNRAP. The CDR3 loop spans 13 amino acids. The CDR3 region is CASAPQGYNEQFF. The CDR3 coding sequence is TGTGCTAGTGCACCACAGGGATACAATGAGCAGTTCTTC.

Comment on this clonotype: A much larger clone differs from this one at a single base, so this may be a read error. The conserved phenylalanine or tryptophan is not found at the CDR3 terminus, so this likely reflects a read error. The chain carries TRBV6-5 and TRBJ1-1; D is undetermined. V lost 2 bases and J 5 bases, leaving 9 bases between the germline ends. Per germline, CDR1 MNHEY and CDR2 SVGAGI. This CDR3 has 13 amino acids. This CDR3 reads CASSYQVRTEAFL. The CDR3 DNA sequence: TGTGCCAGCAGTTACCAGGTTCGGACTGAAGCTTTCCTT.

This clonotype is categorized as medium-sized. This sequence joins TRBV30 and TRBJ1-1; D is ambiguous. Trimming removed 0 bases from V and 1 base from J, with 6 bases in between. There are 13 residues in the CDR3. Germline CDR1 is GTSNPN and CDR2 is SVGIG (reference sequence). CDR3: CAWSVAPNTEAFF. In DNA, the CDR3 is TGTGCCTGGAGTGTAGCACCGAACACTGAAGCTTTCTTT.

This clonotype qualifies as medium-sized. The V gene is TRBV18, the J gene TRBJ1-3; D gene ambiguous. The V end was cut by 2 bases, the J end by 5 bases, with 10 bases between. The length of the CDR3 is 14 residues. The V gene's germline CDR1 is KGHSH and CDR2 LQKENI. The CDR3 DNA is TGTGCCAGCTCACCATCGGGCAGTCGAAACACCATATATTTT. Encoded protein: CASSPSGSRNTIYF.